This T cell receptor beta chain came from a study of blood T cell repertoires in COVID-19. Study summary: Italy, Spain and the United States were the sources of the convalescent and acute COVID-19 samples. PBMCs, B-cell-depleted T cells, or T cells were the source of the cDNA or gDNA that made up the material.

Germline values: CDR1 SGHNT, CDR2 YYREEE (reference sequence). V lost 2 bases and J lost 5; bases outside the gene matches: 8. The CDR3 is 15 residues long. This clone was counted only a few times. Repertoires were generated with immunoSEQ multiplex PCR, while TCRdb's copy carries only in-frame clones and drops some. The table shows over 130,000 clones, with around 86% occurring only once. The chain employs TRBV5-4 and TRBJ2-7; 9 nucleotides line up with TRBD1. The sample taken for sequencing was peripheral blood. This receptor was obtained from a man between 65 and 85 years old with acute or convalescent COVID-19. In DNA, the CDR3 is TGTGCCAGCAGCTTCCCCCGGACAGGGGAAGACGAGCAGTACTTC. Translated, it gives CASSFPRTGEDEQYF.